What follows describes a single T cell receptor beta chain. V gave up 3 bases and J gave up 6 bases, with 11 bases separating them. The germline CDR1 and CDR2 sequences are SGHTA and FQGNSA. CDR3 length: 13 amino acids. Authors' processing steps: By means of reference gene primer amplification, nucleated cell counts were estimated. TCRdb's copy holds only in-frame clones and misses some; the assay was immunoSEQ multiplex PCR. The V and J calls and the clone size are those of that table, but D and trimming were determined from the DNA. This table has around 180,000 clones, 88% appearing once. The data belong to a study of blood T cell repertoires in COVID-19. Across the study: Donors in the United States, Italy and Spain gave samples during acute or convalescent COVID-19.

V usage is TRBV7-2 and J usage is TRBJ1-1; D uncertain. Sequenced material: peripheral blood. The receptor was isolated from a man between 60 and 70 years old with acute or convalescent COVID-19. CDR3 in DNA: TGTGCCAGCAGCTTGTCGGGAGTCGCTGAAGCTTTCTTT. This codes for CASSLSGVAEAFF.